The 5 T cell receptor beta chains presented below share a single source sample, sequenced in a study of T-cell memory formation after mild COVID-19 (dated by TCRdb to the early 2020s). The library came from 5' RACE. Reads for this sample came from an Illumina NovaSeq 6000. TCRdb handled the public reads itself, with Q25 trimming in fastp and clone calling in MiXCR, and kept productive beta chains. Rows matching on CDR3 protein sequence are summarized as one entry with the most common DNA and genes. The sample data list about 610,000 distinct CDR3 sequences, and 17% of these were observed just once. In total, the top ten clones hold about 8.6% of the sample. The source material was PBMCs or a T cell subset sorted from them (not recorded which). All receptors derive from an adult woman who had mild COVID-19 (a few samples of this study predate the infection). The sample titles of this study are shuffled in the database, so cell type and time point are left out; the donor was told from shared clones.

This clonotype was detected only a few times. This chain joins TRBV5-1 and TRBJ2-1; possibly TRBD2 for D (6 bases). CDR1 is SGHRS, CDR2 YFSETQ, per germline. The V gene lost 3 bases and the J gene lost 4 bases, with 11 bases spanning the gap. CDR3 length: 14 amino acids. CDR3 in amino acids: CASSSGEIYNEQFF. CDR3 DNA: TGCGCCAGCAGCTCGGGGGAAATATACAATGAGCAGTTCTTC.

This clonotype appeared many times. V usage is TRBV6-2 or TRBV6-3 and J usage is TRBJ1-1; D might be TRBD1 (6 bases). With 4 bases removed from V and 8 bases from J, the gap between germline ends came to 11 bases. The CDR3 runs to 12 residues. The germline gives CDR1 MNHEY, CDR2 SVGEGT. The CDR3, as DNA: TGTGCCAGCAGTTTCCTGGGACAAGAAGCTTTCTTT. Its translation is CASSFLGQEAFF.

This clonotype came up a few times. The gene calls are TRBV20-1 and TRBJ2-1, with 8 bases aligning to TRBD2. V lost 4 bases and J lost 9; bases outside the gene matches: 8. The germline CDR1 and CDR2 sequences are DFQATT and SNEGSKA (reference sequence). This CDR3 contains 13 residues. The CDR3 region has the DNA TGCAGTGCTATCGCTCGGACTAGCTTTGAGCAGTTCTTC. It encodes CSAIARTSFEQFF.

This clonotype has only a few counts. The chain recombines TRBV19 with TRBJ2-3; 7 bases align to TRBD1. Germline CDR1 is LNHDA and CDR2 is SQIVND (reference sequence). The CDR3 has 15 amino acids. V gave up 5 bases and J gave up 3 bases; unmatched junction bases: 8. CDR3 bases: TGTGCCAGTAGTTCACAGGGGACCAAGACAGATACGCAGTATTTT. This gives the protein CASSSQGTKTDTQYF.

This clonotype was seen only once. J is TRBJ1-5 and V is TRBV6-1; D not resolved. This CDR3 region has 13 residues. Germline values: CDR1 MNHNS, CDR2 SASEGT. V was shortened by 2 bases and J by 7 bases, with 9 bases between the two germline ends. The CDR3 here is CASSEPVGQPQHF. In DNA form, the CDR3 reads TGTGCCAGCAGTGAACCCGTAGGACAGCCCCAGCATTTT.